A selection of T cell receptor beta chains follows, all from one sample in a study of blood T cell repertoires in COVID-19. The protocol was immunoSEQ multiplex PCR, while the TCRdb copy is restricted to in-frame clones and leaves out a portion. The table has about 230,000 clones, 70% to 90% seen once; the top ten hold 2.6%. Sequenced material: peripheral blood. These TCRs come from a woman in her 70s with active or convalescent COVID-19. Both conserved end residues are part of each CDR3. D genes are given only for firm matches. Some rows have no size entry. The others give once, few or many, or a class for an expanded clone.

cdr3_aa cdr3_nt j_call clone_size v_call d_call
CASKQGGGSVQYF TGCGCCAGCAAGCAAGGCGGGGGATCCGTGCAGTACTTC TRBJ2-7 - TRBV10-2 TRBD2
CASSLAGRVYNEQFF TGTGCCAGCAGCTTAGCTGGGAGAGTATACAATGAGCAGTTCTTC TRBJ2-1 - TRBV11-2 -
CASSLSQANYGYTF TGTGCCAGCAGTTTAAGCCAGGCTAACTATGGCTACACCTTC TRBJ1-2 - TRBV28 -
CASSLGTADGYTF TGTGCCAGCAGCTTAGGCACTGCCGATGGCTACACCTTC TRBJ1-2 - TRBV13 -
CATSRDRGAGNTIYF TGTGCCACCAGCAGAGATCGGGGGGCTGGAAACACCATATATTTT TRBJ1-3 - TRBV15 -
CASSGAQGDQPQHF TGTGCCAGCAGTGGAGCGCAGGGGGACCAGCCCCAGCATTTT TRBJ1-5 - TRBV6-1 TRBD1
CSTRTSMNTEAFF TGCAGCACCCGGACAAGCATGAACACTGAAGCTTTCTTT TRBJ1-1 - TRBV29-1 -
CASSLSPGGYSYGYTF TGTGCCAGCAGTTTATCCCCAGGGGGTTACAGCTATGGCTACACCTTC TRBJ1-2 - TRBV27 TRBD1
CASSHRRGSYEQYF TGCGCCAGCAGTCACCGCAGGGGCTCCTACGAGCAGTACTTC TRBJ2-7 - TRBV23-1 -
CASSSGGAGTDTQYF TGTGCCAGCAGCTCAGGGGGCGCGGGCACAGATACGCAGTATTTT TRBJ2-3 - TRBV5-4 TRBD1
CASSADRGTDTQYF TGTGCCAGCAGCGCGGACAGGGGAACAGATACGCAGTATTTT TRBJ2-3 - TRBV9 TRBD1
CASTRSPARTDTQYF TGTGCCAGCACTCGGAGTCCGGCTCGAACAGATACGCAGTATTTT TRBJ2-3 - TRBV5-5 -
CASSQEGAGGLREQYF TGCGCCAGCAGCCAAGAAGGGGCAGGGGGCTTAAGGGAGCAGTACTTC TRBJ2-7 - TRBV4-1 TRBD1
CASSLSSSVTDTQYF TGCGCCAGCAGCTTGTCGAGTAGCGTCACAGATACGCAGTATTTT TRBJ2-3 - TRBV5-1 -
CASSLALYNTDTQYF TGTGCCAGCAGCTTAGCACTATATAACACAGATACGCAGTATTTT TRBJ2-3 - TRBV7-8 -
CASSSGLAGSYEQYF TGTGCCAGCAGTTCCGGCCTAGCGGGATCCTACGAGCAGTACTTC TRBJ2-7 few TRBV28 TRBD2
CASSSGRNYGYTF TGTGCCAGCAGCTCTGGGAGGAACTATGGCTACACCTTC TRBJ1-2 - TRBV5-4 -
CSVGWAGTSGSRQQFF TGCAGCGTTGGATGGGCAGGGACTAGCGGGAGCCGGCAGCAGTTCTTC TRBJ2-1 - TRBV29-1 TRBD2
CASSSRDRGYEQYF TGTGCCAGCAGCAGCCGGGACAGGGGGTACGAGCAGTACTTC TRBJ2-7 - TRBV7-8 TRBD1
CASSRQGLGGYTF TGTGCCAGCAGCCGCCAGGGGTTGGGCGGCTACACCTTC TRBJ1-2 - TRBV5-4 -
CASSSQGFNEKLFF TGTGCCAGTAGTTCCCAGGGTTTTAATGAAAAACTGTTTTTT TRBJ1-4 - TRBV19 -
CSVAQGGAQQPQHF TGCAGCGTTGCTCAGGGTGGGGCTCAGCAGCCCCAGCATTTT TRBJ1-5 - TRBV29-1 -
CASSRGTLVRANEKLFF TGCGCCAGCAGCCGCGGGACTCTAGTACGCGCTAATGAAAAACTGTTTTTT TRBJ1-4 - TRBV4-3 -
CASSYGGGPNPTDTQYF TGTGCCAGCAGTTACGGAGGAGGTCCCAACCCCACAGATACGCAGTATTTT TRBJ2-3 - TRBV6-2/TRBV6-3 -
CASSLWGQSNQPQHF TGTGCCAGCAGCTTATGGGGACAGAGCAATCAGCCCCAGCATTTT TRBJ1-5 - TRBV7-2 TRBD1
CAWIQGYGYTF TGTGCCTGGATACAGGGATATGGCTACACCTTC TRBJ1-2 - TRBV30 -
CASSPGGFYGYTF TGTGCCAGCAGCCCTGGGGGCTTCTATGGCTACACCTTC TRBJ1-2 few TRBV7-6 -
CASRGTGYHQPQHF TGTGCCAGCAGGGGCACAGGGTACCATCAGCCCCAGCATTTT TRBJ1-5 - TRBV28 -
CAGGGWPLSSYEQYF TGTGCCGGGGGGGGGTGGCCCCTGAGCTCCTACGAGCAGTACTTC TRBJ2-7 - TRBV6-5 TRBD2
CASGRVGEYQPQHF TGTGCCAGCGGACGGGTCGGGGAATATCAGCCCCAGCATTTT TRBJ1-5 - TRBV2 -
CASSAEGPNTDTQYF TGTGCCAGCAGTGCGGAGGGGCCGAACACAGATACGCAGTATTTT TRBJ2-3 - TRBV6-2/TRBV6-3 -
CASVNPGLGDTQYF TGTGCCAGCGTGAATCCGGGACTTGGGGATACGCAGTATTTT TRBJ2-3 - TRBV4-2 -
CASSGRGASDTQYF TGTGCCAGCAGCGGGCGGGGGGCCTCAGATACGCAGTATTTT TRBJ2-3 few TRBV9 TRBD2
CATSRDQGAEKLFF TGTGCCACCAGCAGAGATCAGGGGGCTGAAAAACTGTTTTTT TRBJ1-4 - TRBV15 TRBD1
CASSQEGQRNYGYTF TGTGCCAGCAGCCAAGAGGGACAGAGGAACTATGGCTACACCTTC TRBJ1-2 - TRBV4-2 TRBD1
CASCPDRGEEQYF TGTGCCAGTTGCCCGGACAGGGGGGAAGAGCAGTACTTC TRBJ2-7 - TRBV19 TRBD1
CASSGRQGLQETQYF TGCGCCAGCAGTGGGCGACAGGGCCTTCAAGAGACCCAGTACTTC TRBJ2-5 few TRBV10-1 TRBD1
CASTGQGSYNEQFF TGTGCCAGCACCGGACAGGGTAGCTACAATGAGCAGTTCTTC TRBJ2-1 - TRBV6-5 TRBD1
CASGGRENQPQHF TGTGCTAGTGGTGGACGGGAAAATCAGCCCCAGCATTTT TRBJ1-5 few TRBV12-5 -
CASSRGGLAGVSDTQYF TGCGCCAGCAGCCGAGGTGGACTAGCGGGAGTCTCAGATACGCAGTATTTT TRBJ2-3 - TRBV10-1 TRBD2
CASSLQGVMNTEAFF TGTGCCAGCAGCTTGCAAGGGGTGATGAACACTGAAGCTTTCTTT TRBJ1-1 - TRBV7-2 -
CASSPRTGQKEAFF TGCGCCAGCAGCCCACGGACAGGGCAAAAGGAAGCTTTCTTT TRBJ1-1 - TRBV5-1 TRBD1
CASSVGLAVSASTGELFF TGTGCCAGCAGCGTCGGACTAGCGGTATCCGCGAGCACCGGGGAGCTGTTTTTT TRBJ2-2 - TRBV9 TRBD2
CASSYVQGVGEKLFF TGTGCCAGCAGTTACGTCCAGGGGGTAGGGGAAAAACTGTTTTTT TRBJ1-4 few TRBV6-5 TRBD1
CASSLEGTGVGTEAFF TGTGCCAGCAGCTTAGAAGGGACAGGGGTTGGCACTGAAGCTTTCTTT TRBJ1-1 few TRBV13 TRBD1